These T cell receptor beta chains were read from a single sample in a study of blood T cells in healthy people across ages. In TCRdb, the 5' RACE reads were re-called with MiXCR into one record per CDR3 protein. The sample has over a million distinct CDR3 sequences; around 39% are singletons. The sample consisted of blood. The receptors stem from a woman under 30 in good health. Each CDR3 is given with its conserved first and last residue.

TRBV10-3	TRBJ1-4	CAITAGLDEKLFF
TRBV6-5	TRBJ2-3	CASSLTENRGSDTQYF
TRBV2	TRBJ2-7	CASSDDGRANSYEQYF
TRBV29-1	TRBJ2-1	CSVEASGRFNEQFF
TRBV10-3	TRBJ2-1	CAISETLADSPHNEQFF
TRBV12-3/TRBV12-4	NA	CASSPSGTSWETQYF
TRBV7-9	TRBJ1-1	CASSLAWSNTEAFF
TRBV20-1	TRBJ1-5	CSARSPGYSNQPQHF
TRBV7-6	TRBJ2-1	CASSTLIPPYTEQFF
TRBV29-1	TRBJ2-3	CSVESGTLRTDTQYF
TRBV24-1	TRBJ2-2	CATSDSRTSLNTGELFF
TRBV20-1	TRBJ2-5	CSASDTGLRETQYF
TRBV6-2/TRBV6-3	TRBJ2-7	CASSYSWTGGDEQYF
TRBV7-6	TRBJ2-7	CASSRPASGGTSSYNEQYF
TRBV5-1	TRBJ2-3	CASSVGQGGGTDTQYF
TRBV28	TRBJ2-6	CASTSTGGRGVGANVLTF
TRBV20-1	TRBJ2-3	CSASNGAGIGTDTQYF
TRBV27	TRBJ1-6	CASSLWTGRGLDSPLHF
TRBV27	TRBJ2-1	CASSLRLAGGAAEQFF
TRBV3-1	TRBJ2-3	CASSPPSGRARTDTQYF
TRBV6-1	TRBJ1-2	CASSEDEQGYGYTF
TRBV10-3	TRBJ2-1	CAISQAGGSYNEQFF
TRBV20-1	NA	CSAVAGGPKDEQYF
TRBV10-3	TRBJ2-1	CAISAGYNNEQFF
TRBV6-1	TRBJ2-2	CASSEGGGVTGELFF
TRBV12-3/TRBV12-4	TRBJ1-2	CASSFWGNNYGYTF
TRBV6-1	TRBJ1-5	CASRTWGAHQPQHF
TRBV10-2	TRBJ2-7	CASTQRRQAYEQYF
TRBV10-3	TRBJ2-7	CAISDAGEQYF
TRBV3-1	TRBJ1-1	CASSLGIGGNTEAFF
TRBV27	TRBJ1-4	CASSPRTGSGEKLFF
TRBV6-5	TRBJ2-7	CASSSVSGVEQYF
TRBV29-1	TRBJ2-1	CSVLKSDLAYEQFF
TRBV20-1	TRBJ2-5	CSASPFLAGEGEQYF
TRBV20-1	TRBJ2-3	CSARDPPPGGDTQYF
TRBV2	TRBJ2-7	CASSEARSSYEQYF
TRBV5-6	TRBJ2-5	CASSLATGGLQETQYF
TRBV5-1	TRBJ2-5	CASSTGTSGRALETQYF
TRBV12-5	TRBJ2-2	CASGLVDGRTMNTGELFF
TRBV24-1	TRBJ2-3	CATSAAPGQGTDTQYF
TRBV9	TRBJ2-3	CASSVGSPDTQYF